A selection of T cell receptor beta chains follows, all from one sample in a study of blood T cell repertoires in COVID-19. The protocol was immunoSEQ multiplex PCR, while the TCRdb copy is restricted to in-frame clones and leaves out a portion. Of tens of thousands of clones in the sample, around 92% were seen once. The source material was peripheral blood. These receptors all come from a human donor in a cohort sampled during active COVID-19. CDR3s include the opening cysteine and the closing phenylalanine or tryptophan. The D gene is left open where the match is weak. Clone size is given for some rows only: seen once, a few or many times, or a class if the clone is expanded.

V,D,size,J,CDR3,DNA
TRBV6-5,-,-,TRBJ1-2,CASSREYGYTF,TGTGCCAGCAGTCGTGAGTATGGCTACACCTTC
TRBV5-4,TRBD1,-,TRBJ1-2,CASSPAGTGQGGYTF,TGTGCCAGCAGTCCGGCCGGGACAGGGCAAGGGGGCTACACCTTC
TRBV9,TRBD2,-,TRBJ2-5,CASSVGAGGRWETQYF,TGTGCCAGCAGCGTAGGTGCGGGGGGGCGATGGGAGACCCAGTACTTC
TRBV28,-,-,TRBJ2-1,CASSPGTGFSSYNEQFF,TGTGCCAGCAGTCCCGGAACAGGGTTCAGCTCCTACAATGAGCAGTTCTTC
TRBV7-9,TRBD1,-,TRBJ1-2,CASSLAPGQHNYGYTF,TGTGCCAGCAGCTTAGCACCGGGACAGCATAACTATGGCTACACCTTC
TRBV3-1/TRBV3-2,-,once,TRBJ1-1,CASSQAFGEEPSFF,TGTGCCAGCAGCCAAGCCTTCGGGGAAGAGCCTTCTTTCTTT
TRBV5-5,TRBD1,-,TRBJ2-6,CASSYRGQGAGGANVLTF,TGTGCCAGCAGCTACCGGGGACAGGGGGCTGGTGGGGCCAACGTCCTGACTTTC
TRBV5-1,TRBD1,-,TRBJ2-1,CASSLGGTGSYNEQFF,TGCGCCAGCAGCTTGGGAGGGACAGGATCATACAATGAGCAGTTCTTC
TRBV10-1,TRBD1,-,TRBJ2-3,CASTPGQGVGTDTQYF,TGCGCCAGCACCCCGGGACAGGGGGTGGGCACAGATACGCAGTATTTT
TRBV28,TRBD2,-,TRBJ2-7,CASSNRIAVHSGRAVHEQYF,TGTGCCAGCAGTAACCGAATCGCCGTTCATAGCGGGAGGGCGGTCCACGAGCAGTACTTC
TRBV30,-,-,TRBJ2-7,CAWSGTIYEQYF,TGTGCCTGGAGCGGTACCATCTACGAGCAGTACTTC
TRBV13,TRBD1,-,TRBJ1-1,CASSRTGGLTEAFF,TGTGCCAGCAGCAGGACAGGGGGCCTCACTGAAGCTTTCTTT
TRBV3-1/TRBV3-2,-,-,TRBJ2-5,CASSSGSETQYF,TGTGCCAGCAGCTCGGGGTCAGAGACCCAGTACTTC
TRBV7-2,-,-,TRBJ1-2,CASSPDSYGYTF,TGTGCCAGCAGCCCCGACAGCTATGGCTACACCTTC
TRBV19,TRBD1,-,TRBJ2-3,CASRARTGNVADTQYF,TGTGCCAGTAGAGCGCGGACAGGGAACGTCGCAGATACGCAGTATTTT
TRBV27,-,-,TRBJ1-1,CASSLAGGNGEAFF,TGTGCCAGCAGTTTAGCGGGGGGCAATGGTGAAGCTTTCTTT
TRBV18,-,-,TRBJ2-5,CASSPPLLGSQETQYF,TGTGCCAGCTCACCACCATTATTGGGGAGTCAAGAGACCCAGTACTTC
TRBV6-5,-,once,TRBJ2-7,CASSRPGLGYEQYF,TGTGCCAGCAGCCGACCGGGGTTGGGATACGAGCAGTACTTC
TRBV5-4,TRBD1,-,TRBJ1-2,CASSRDRNYGYTF,TGTGCCAGCAGCCGGGACAGGAACTATGGCTACACCTTC
TRBV10-3,TRBD2,-,TRBJ2-1,CAIRVAGGPSDEQFF,TGTGCCATCAGGGTAGCGGGAGGGCCTTCGGATGAGCAGTTCTTC
TRBV9,TRBD2,-,TRBJ2-3,CASSVGRGGQIDTQYF,TGTGCCAGCAGCGTAGGGCGGGGGGGGCAGATAGATACGCAGTATTTT
TRBV5-1,TRBD2,-,TRBJ2-1,CASSLGGLAGGLGNEQFF,TGCGCCAGCAGCTTGGGAGGACTAGCGGGAGGTCTGGGCAATGAGCAGTTCTTC
TRBV30,-,once,TRBJ2-7,CAWSVLPYEQYF,TGTGCCTGGAGTGTACTCCCCTACGAGCAGTACTTC
TRBV7-2,TRBD2,-,TRBJ2-1,CASSFLSGGRGSYNEQFF,TGTGCCAGCAGCTTCCTAAGCGGCGGGAGGGGCTCCTACAATGAGCAGTTCTTC
TRBV28,-,-,TRBJ2-3,CASSRGGLEDTQYF,TGTGCCAGCAGTCGAGGCGGGCTCGAAGATACGCAGTATTTT
TRBV6-5,-,-,TRBJ1-4,CASSYSGGWTNEKLFF,TGTGCCAGCAGTTACTCGGGGGGGTGGACTAATGAAAAACTGTTTTTT
TRBV19,-,once,TRBJ2-7,CASSIGVRGYEQYF,TGTGCCAGTAGTATAGGGGTACGAGGGTACGAGCAGTACTTC
TRBV28,TRBD2,-,TRBJ2-3,CASSLGGVSTDTQYF,TGTGCCAGCAGTTTGGGGGGGGTCAGCACAGATACGCAGTATTTT
TRBV29-1,-,-,TRBJ2-3,CSVEDLVIPTDTQYF,TGCAGCGTTGAAGATCTAGTAATTCCCACAGATACGCAGTATTTT
TRBV9,TRBD1,-,TRBJ1-1,CASRPQGAGVNTEAFF,TGTGCCAGCCGTCCACAGGGGGCAGGGGTAAACACTGAAGCTTTCTTT
TRBV28,-,-,TRBJ2-1,CASSLELNYNEQFF,TGTGCCAGCAGTTTAGAACTGAATTACAATGAGCAGTTCTTC
TRBV2,-,once,TRBJ2-1,CASRVADADNEQFF,TGTGCCAGCAGGGTAGCGGACGCCGACAATGAGCAGTTCTTC
TRBV29-1,-,once,TRBJ1-2,CSVVVSGRGGYTF,TGCAGCGTTGTGGTGTCGGGGAGGGGTGGCTACACCTTC
TRBV3-1/TRBV3-2,-,medium-sized,TRBJ2-7,CASSLLGGTVYEQYF,TGTGCCAGCAGCCTCCTAGGGGGGACAGTCTACGAGCAGTACTTC
TRBV29-1,-,few,TRBJ1-5,CSVEQGGNQPQHF,TGCAGCGTGGAACAGGGTGGCAATCAGCCCCAGCATTTT
TRBV19,-,-,TRBJ2-7,CASSTRTASYEQYF,TGTGCCAGTAGTACCCGGACTGCCAGCTACGAGCAGTACTTC
TRBV19,TRBD1,-,TRBJ2-7,CASSSSGTEFYEQYF,TGTGCCAGTAGTAGCTCCGGGACAGAATTCTACGAGCAGTACTTC
TRBV7-8,-,-,TRBJ2-3,CASSGWRLGTDTQYF,TGTGCCAGCAGCGGATGGCGGCTCGGCACAGATACGCAGTATTTT
TRBV6-5,TRBD1,-,TRBJ2-5,CASSSGTGKYQETQYF,TGTGCCAGCAGTTCCGGGACAGGGAAATACCAAGAGACCCAGTACTTC
TRBV28,TRBD1,-,TRBJ2-3,CASSPSGTGGENTQYF,TGTGCCAGCAGTCCTTCCGGGACAGGGGGCGAGAATACGCAGTATTTT
TRBV7-2,TRBD2,-,TRBJ2-7,CASSLTSGPSYEQYF,TGTGCCAGCAGCTTAACTAGCGGCCCTTCCTACGAGCAGTACTTC
TRBV5-1,TRBD2,-,TRBJ2-2,CASASAGAGELFF,TGCGCCAGCGCTTCGGCGGGGGCCGGGGAGCTGTTTTTT
TRBV29-1,TRBD2,-,TRBJ2-1,CSGTSDYEQFF,TGCAGCGGGACTAGCGACTATGAGCAGTTCTTC
TRBV27,-,-,TRBJ1-3,CASSLQGNSGNTIYF,TGTGCCAGCAGTTTACAGGGGAACTCTGGAAACACCATATATTTT
TRBV1,-,-,TRBJ2-1,CTSRYSSYNEQFF,TGCACCAGCAGGTACAGCTCCTACAATGAGCAGTTCTTC
TRBV4-1,-,-,TRBJ1-2,CASSQDAGFGSYGYTF,TGCGCCAGCAGCCAAGATGCCGGGTTCGGGAGCTATGGCTACACCTTC
TRBV7-9,TRBD1,few,TRBJ2-7,CASARGPYEQYF,TGTGCCAGCGCTAGGGGGCCCTACGAGCAGTACTTC
TRBV9,-,-,TRBJ2-2,CASSVSWGGGELFF,TGTGCCAGCAGCGTATCTTGGGGAGGCGGGGAGCTGTTTTTT
TRBV5-1,-,-,TRBJ2-3,CASSPTGRADTQYF,TGCGCCAGCAGCCCAACAGGGCGCGCAGATACGCAGTATTTT
TRBV28,-,once,TRBJ1-6,CASTIRWGDNSPLHF,TGTGCCAGCACCATACGGTGGGGGGATAATTCACCCCTCCACTTT